This TCR beta chain was captured in a study of blood T cell repertoires in COVID-19. Study-level background: Nucleic acid was either cDNA or gDNA, and it came from T cells, B-cell-depleted T cells, or PBMCs.

In the study's own analysis: Scientists estimated how many nucleated cells there were by amplifying reference gene primers. TCRdb's table, derived via immunoSEQ multiplex PCR, lists solely in-frame clones and lacks some. For V, J and clone size, that table is used; D and trimming come from the DNA. This table holds approximately 350,000 clones, around nine tenths found once. Seattle participants joined during active infection and were tracked over time. V shed 1 base and J 8 bases; nucleotides not matched to a gene: 4. The CDR3 is 15 amino acids. Germline CDR1 reads SGHTA; CDR2 reads FQGNSA. The chain uses TRBV7-2 and TRBJ2-1, with 11 nucleotides matching TRBD2. Sequencing was performed on peripheral blood. This sequence was found in a woman in her 70s with COVID-19, enrolled during active disease. The CDR3 coding sequence is TGTGCCAGCAGCTTAGGTAGCGGGGGGGCTTATGAGCAGTTCTTC. This encodes CASSLGSGGAYEQFF.